This T cell receptor (beta chain) was found in a study of T cell clonotyping in hematopoietic cell transplantation. Data came from immunoSEQ multiplex PCR; TCRdb stores just in-frame clones and leaves some out. In the table there are roughly 11,000 clones, 80% to 95% of which are singletons. The CDR3 is 11 amino acids. The J segment lost 11 bases and the V segment lost 7 bases, leaving 10 bases of the junction unmatched. Per the germline V gene, CDR1 is DFQATT and CDR2 is SNEGSKA (reference sequence). The time point is: recipient sample about 28 days before transplant, after cytoreduction. The specimen was peripheral blood mononuclear cells, collected before stem cell transplant. The chain links TRBV20-1 to TRBJ2-5, with TRBD2 matching over 7 bases. The TCR sequence derives from a woman aged 40 to 50 with acute myeloid leukemia. Some clones in this sample may be carry-over from other donors' samples. The CDR3, as DNA: TGCAGTGGTAGTCGGGGGGACCTTCAGTACTTC. It codes for CSGSRGDLQYF.